The rows below give T cell receptor beta chains drawn from one sample of a study of identical twins. TCRdb independently ran MiXCR on the 5' RACE reads; one entry per CDR3 protein. Here the sample spans 420,000 or so distinct CDR3 sequences, approximately 18% being singletons. Sequences were obtained from naive T cells sorted from blood. Receptors originate from a man over 45 in good health. Both conserved end residues are part of each CDR3. The D gene is left open where the match is weak. Where a row states a size, it is once, few, many or the class of an expanded clone; other rows omit it.

>.|many|TRBJ2-7|TRBV6-2/TRBV6-3
CASTRDGAQHEQYF
TGTGCCAGCACCCGAGACGGGGCTCAACACGAGCAGTACTTC
>TRBD2|.|TRBJ2-5|TRBV29-1
CSVGPTSGRGETQYF
TGCAGCGTTGGGCCGACTAGCGGGAGGGGAGAGACCCAGTACTTC
>TRBD2|few|TRBJ2-2|TRBV5-6
CASSRTTLSLAVNTGELFF
TGTGCCAGCAGCCGTACGACCCTCTCACTAGCGGTGAACACCGGGGAGCTGTTTTTT
>TRBD2|few|TRBJ2-7|TRBV20-1
CSAKQREKSFEQYF
TGCAGTGCTAAACAGCGGGAGAAGAGTTTCGAGCAGTACTTC
>.|many|TRBJ2-7|TRBV29-1
CSVNKQGQQYF
TGCAGCGTGAATAAACAGGGCCAGCAGTACTTC
>TRBD1|many|TRBJ2-2|TRBV28
CASSLFWDSSNSGELFF
TGTGCCAGCAGTTTATTTTGGGACAGTAGTAACTCCGGGGAGCTGTTTTTT
>.|.|TRBJ2-1|TRBV7-3
CASSLSHSAGTYNEQFF
TGTGCCAGCAGCTTATCTCATAGCGCCGGAACGTACAATGAGCAGTTCTTC
>.|.|TRBJ1-1|TRBV5-1
CASSPGHQNTEAFF
TGCGCCAGCAGCCCGGGACATCAGAACACTGAAGCTTTCTTT
>.|many|TRBJ2-1|TRBV28
CASSPPGGHEQFF
TGTGCCAGCAGCCCCCCAGGGGGGCATGAGCAGTTCTTC
>.|few|TRBJ2-1|TRBV15
CATSRDLSNSYNEQFF
TGTGCCACCAGCAGAGATCTCAGTAACTCCTACAATGAGCAGTTCTTC
>.|many|TRBJ1-2|TRBV19
CASSPEGPSWVLGYTF
TGTGCCAGTAGCCCCGAGGGACCGTCTTGGGTCTTGGGCTACACCTTC
>TRBD1|few|TRBJ1-2|TRBV7-9
CASSYPTGGHGYTF
TGTGCCAGCAGCTACCCGACAGGGGGACATGGCTACACCTTC
>.|once|TRBJ2-3|TRBV6-5
CASSYSRGPDTQYF
TGTGCCAGCAGTTACTCGAGGGGACCAGATACGCAGTATTTT
>TRBD1|few|TRBJ2-7|TRBV18
CASSPRDRGEQYF
TGTGCCAGCTCACCACGGGACAGGGGCGAGCAGTACTTC
>.|many|TRBJ1-2|TRBV5-1
CASAAEGVGGYTF
TGCGCCAGCGCCGCTGAGGGGGTCGGTGGCTACACCTTC
>.|.|TRBJ2-1|TRBV11-2
CASSRDAGSYNEQFF
TGTGCCAGCAGCCGGGACGCTGGGTCCTACAATGAGCAGTTCTTC
>.|many|TRBJ1-3|TRBV6-1
CASSPSWAGNTIYF
TGTGCCAGCAGTCCCTCCTGGGCTGGAAACACCATATATTTT
>TRBD2|few|TRBJ2-7|TRBV4-3
CASAPGTSDTYEQYF
TGCGCCAGCGCACCCGGGACTAGCGACACCTACGAGCAGTACTTC
>TRBD2|.|TRBJ2-1|TRBV10-3
CAIRPGETSFNEQFF
TGTGCCATCAGACCCGGCGAGACTAGCTTCAATGAGCAGTTCTTC
>TRBD1|many|TRBJ1-4|TRBV20-1
CSAWDREKLFF
TGCAGTGCTTGGGACAGGGAAAAACTGTTTTTT
>.|few|TRBJ2-3|TRBV29-1
CSEAGLYPTDTQYF
TGCAGCGAGGCGGGTCTATACCCCACAGATACGCAGTATTTT
>TRBD2|few|TRBJ2-2|TRBV3-1
CASSQTGTSGRGLFF
TGTGCCAGCAGCCAAACCGGGACTAGCGGGAGAGGACTGTTTTTT
>.|.|TRBJ1-6|TRBV20-1
CSAEVPLDNSPLHF
TGCAGTGCCGAGGTCCCGCTTGATAATTCACCCCTCCACTTT
>TRBD2|.|TRBJ2-7|TRBV7-2
CASSSTSGRVYEQYF
TGTGCCAGCAGCTCCACTAGCGGGAGGGTCTACGAGCAGTACTTC
>.|few|TRBJ1-5|TRBV20-1
CSARVTVNQPQHF
TGCAGTGCTAGAGTGACGGTGAATCAGCCCCAGCATTTT
>TRBD1|many|TRBJ1-1|TRBV5-1
CASTTGGATEAFF
TGCGCCAGTACGACAGGGGGGGCCACTGAAGCTTTCTTT
>TRBD2|.|TRBJ2-7|TRBV15
CATSRDTLAGDEQYF
TGTGCCACCAGCAGAGACACCCTAGCGGGGGACGAGCAGTACTTC
>.|many|TRBJ2-1|TRBV6-5
CASSSTGSNNEQFF
TGTGCCAGCAGTTCTACCGGGAGTAACAATGAGCAGTTCTTC
>.|few|TRBJ1-2|TRBV7-9
CASSSSSGRFNYGYTF
TGTGCCAGCAGCTCATCATCGGGACGGTTTAACTATGGCTACACCTTC
>.|.|TRBJ1-5|TRBV4-3
CASSHGRNQPQHF
TGCGCCAGCAGCCACGGAAGGAATCAGCCCCAGCATTTT
>TRBD2|.|TRBJ2-1|TRBV24-1
CATSDLRGGNEQFF
TGTGCCACCAGTGATTTGCGGGGGGGCAATGAGCAGTTCTTC
>.|few|TRBJ1-4|TRBV5-1
CASSFEGVPNEKLFF
TGCGCCAGCAGCTTCGAGGGGGTTCCTAATGAAAAACTGTTTTTT
>.|many|TRBJ1-1|TRBV20-1
CSVQTAITSNTEAFF
TGCAGTGTCCAGACAGCCATTACATCGAACACTGAAGCTTTCTTT
>TRBD1|few|TRBJ1-4|TRBV7-8
CASSKSGQDEKLFF
TGTGCCAGCAGCAAGAGTGGACAGGATGAAAAACTGTTTTTT
>TRBD2|.|TRBJ2-1|TRBV6-2/TRBV6-3
CASTPLFGRGSYNEQFF
TGTGCCAGCACCCCCCTGTTTGGGAGGGGCTCCTACAATGAGCAGTTCTTC
>.|many|TRBJ2-1|TRBV12-3/TRBV12-4
CASSFVYGVRVAYNEQFF
TGTGCCAGCAGTTTCGTTTATGGGGTTAGGGTTGCCTACAATGAGCAGTTCTTC
>.|many|TRBJ2-1|TRBV4-1
CASSLAGGPDGEQFF
TGCGCCAGCAGCCTAGCAGGGGGGCCTGACGGTGAGCAGTTCTTC
>TRBD1|.|TRBJ2-5|TRBV7-2
CASTLSPGQQRETQYF
TGTGCCAGCACCCTCTCCCCGGGACAGCAAAGGGAGACCCAGTACTTC
>.|.|TRBJ1-1|TRBV6-5
CASSYKMNTEAFF
TGTGCCAGCAGTTACAAAATGAACACTGAAGCTTTCTTT
>.|.|TRBJ2-5|TRBV20-1
CSAKIGHTIQETQYF
TGCAGTGCTAAGATCGGACACACCATTCAAGAGACCCAGTACTTC
>TRBD1|few|TRBJ2-7|TRBV27
CASSLTGPLGYEQYF
TGTGCCAGCAGTTTGACAGGGCCCCTTGGCTACGAGCAGTACTTC
>TRBD2|few|TRBJ2-7|TRBV5-1
CASSYLTSGSYEQYF
TGCGCCAGCAGCTACCTGACTAGCGGCTCCTACGAGCAGTACTTC
>.|many|TRBJ2-7|TRBV7-8
CASSLGPSSLNEQYF
TGTGCCAGCAGCTTAGGGCCGAGCAGTCTCAACGAGCAGTACTTC
>.|once|TRBJ1-5|TRBV4-2
CASSQETIQPQHF
TGTGCCAGCAGCCAAGAGACGATTCAGCCCCAGCATTTT
>TRBD2|.|TRBJ2-4|TRBV5-1
CASSPGLAGGPAKNIQYF
TGCGCCAGCAGCCCCGGACTAGCGGGGGGGCCGGCCAAAAACATTCAGTACTTC
>.|.|TRBJ2-5|TRBV12-3/TRBV12-4
CASSRASQTQYF
TGTGCCAGCAGTAGGGCGAGTCAGACCCAGTACTTC
>TRBD2|few|TRBJ2-1|TRBV12-3/TRBV12-4
CASNPLGRGHEQFF
TGTGCCAGCAACCCTTTGGGGAGGGGCCATGAGCAGTTCTTC
>TRBD2|many|TRBJ2-3|TRBV29-1
CSVVLAGAIRDTQYF
TGCAGCGTTGTACTAGCGGGAGCCATCAGAGATACGCAGTATTTT
>.|few|TRBJ2-1|TRBV5-5
CASSLAPSRNEQFF
TGTGCCAGCAGCTTGGCGCCTAGCCGAAATGAGCAGTTCTTC
>TRBD2|.|TRBJ2-2|TRBV20-1
CSASGPPGRAQNTGELFF
TGCAGTGCCAGTGGGCCCCCCGGGAGGGCTCAGAACACCGGGGAGCTGTTTTTT
>.|many|TRBJ2-7|TRBV5-5
CASSETGTSRDEQYF
TGTGCCAGCAGCGAAACCGGGACCTCGAGGGACGAGCAGTACTTC
>TRBD2|.|TRBJ2-7|TRBV11-2
CASSPISGRAGEQYF
TGTGCCAGCAGCCCTATCAGCGGGAGGGCCGGAGAGCAGTACTTC
>.|few|TRBJ2-1|TRBV20-1
CSASGSSPYNEQFF
TGCAGTGCTAGCGGGAGTTCCCCTTACAATGAGCAGTTCTTC